This TCR beta chain was captured by sequencing in a study of blood T cells in healthy people across ages. For the study at large: Roughly one uniquely barcoded beta molecule per two T cells was captured.

Primed by a sample-barcoded 5' primer and a J-beta primer mix, a second PCR proceeded for roughly 7 to 12 cycles. MiXCR, applied by TCRdb to the 5' RACE reads, yields one record per CDR3 protein. The table shows some 1.4 million distinct CDR3 sequences, with around 39% occurring only once. Healthy Caucasian individuals from Russia aged about 6 to 95 were enrolled as donors. Study-level findings and limits: With age, beta diversity per million T cells declined roughly linearly, significantly by 40. Researchers deemed the diversity estimates from one million T cells underestimates.

This clonotype has a handful of counts. Its target is unknown. The J segment lost 1 base and the V segment lost 3 bases, leaving 6 bases of the junction unmatched. Germline assignment: CDR1 ENHRY and CDR2 SYGVKD. This CDR3 has 17 residues. The sequenced material came from blood. The origin of this receptor is a woman under 30 in good health. The J gene is TRBJ2-3, the V gene TRBV10-3; 11 bases agree with TRBD2. Here the CDR3 reads CAISDGLAGSGTDTQYF. For the CDR3, the DNA is TGTGCCATCAGTGACGGACTAGCGGGCTCCGGCACAGATACGCAGTATTTT.